The 10 T cell receptor beta chains below all came from one sample that was sequenced in a study of T cells in women clearing cervical HPV infection. Sequencing used immunoSEQ multiplex PCR; TCRdb keeps in-frame clones, though not all of them. The sample features approximately 52,000 clones, with around 1.6% in its top ten. The sequenced material came from blood buffy coat. The receptors stem from a woman aged 18 to 75 with a cervical HPV16 infection that either progressed to CIN3+ or cleared (not recorded which).

On this clone itself: The CDR3 is cut off 3 residues early in the read; its end comes from the germline J gene. J is TRBJ2-1 and V is TRBV7-2, with 8 bases lining up with TRBD1. In germline, CDR1 is SGHTA, CDR2 FQGNSA. V shed 5 bases, J shed 7 bases, and the junction held 7 bases outside the gene matches. The CDR3 is made up of 14 amino acids. CDR3 DNA (partial): TGTGCCAGCAGCCGCCGAACAGGGGGGAATGAG. It encodes CASSRRTGGNE. The entire CDR3 protein is CASSRRTGGNEQFF.

Details on this clone: The DNA ends 3 residues before the CDR3 does, and the rest of the CDR3 is filled in from the germline J gene. The genes are TRBV20-1 and TRBJ1-4, with a tentative D call TRBD1 (6 bases). V was cut by 1 base and J by 8 bases, with 14 bases left in between. CDR3 length: 14 amino acids. Germline lookup yields CDR1 DFQATT and CDR2 SNEGSKA (reference sequence). The CDR3 protein is CSARGPNRGEKLFF. The part of the CDR3 DNA that was read is TGCAGTGCTAGAGGCCCAAATAGGGGGGAAAAA.

CDR3 DNA (partial): TGCGCCAGCAGCAGGGTTGAAACCTACGAG. It is translated as CASSRVETYE. In full, the CDR3 reads CASSRVETYEQYF. This chain uses TRBV5-1 with TRBJ2-7; the D is unclear. Read coverage stops 3 residues before the CDR3 terminus; the germline J gene supplies the remainder. V shed 4 bases and J shed 2 bases, with 10 bases lying between them. Germline CDR1 and CDR2: SGHRS and YFSETQ. The CDR3 totals 13 residues. Looking up the rest from reference TRBV5-1 and TRBJ2-7 gives the full variable domain: KAGVTQTPRYLIKTRGQQVTLSCSPISGHRSVSWYQQTPGQGLQFLFEYFSETQRNKGNFPGRFSGRQFSNSRSEMNVSTLELGDSALYLCASSRVETYEQYFGPGTRLTVT.

The CDR3 loop is CASSPGTGRSNYGYTF. CDR3 bases read: TGTGCCAGCTCACCGGGGACAGGCAGATCTAACTATGGC. The chain has TRBV18 and TRBJ1-2; 8 bases align to TRBD1. The missing CDR3 end, 3 residues past where the read stops, is filled in from the germline J gene. The trim removed 3 bases at V and 0 bases at J, leaving 6 bases unmatched. The germline CDR1 and CDR2 sequences are KGHSH and LQKENI. The CDR3 loop spans 16 amino acids.

Details on this clone: The read is 3 residues too short to cover the CDR3 end, so that end is filled in from the germline J gene. The V gene is TRBV20-1, the J gene TRBJ1-1; TRBD1 agrees at 8 bases. Germline assignment: CDR1 DFQATT and CDR2 SNEGSKA (reference sequence). The CDR3 is made up of 13 amino acids. The trim removed 6 bases at V and 6 bases at J, leaving 9 bases unmatched. CDR3 residues: CSAETGGKAEAFF. The CDR3 bases that were read are TGCAGTGCCGAAACAGGGGGAAAAGCTGAA.

The DNA read from the CDR3 is TGTGCCAGCAAAGCGGGGCCTGCCGGAGGA. Amino acid sequence: CASKAGPAGG. The entire CDR3 sequence reads CASKAGPAGGAFF. The V and J genes are TRBV2 and TRBJ1-1; a weak D match, TRBD1 (5 bases). Read data end 3 residues before the CDR3 end; the end is taken from the germline J gene. Germline lookup yields CDR1 SNHLY and CDR2 FYNNEI. This CDR3 comprises 13 residues.

About this clone: The observed sequence ends 3 residues before the CDR3 terminus, with the missing tail filled in from the germline J gene. This chain joins TRBV7-9 and TRBJ2-1; TRBD2 matches 12 bases. The V gene end was trimmed by 3 bases and the J gene end by 7 bases; junction bases not matched to a gene: 1. The CDR3 is 14 amino acids. CDR1 is SEHNR, CDR2 FQNEAQ, per germline (reference sequence). The sequenced part of the CDR3 DNA is TGTGCCAGCAGCTTGGGGACTAGCGGGAATGAG. It codes for CASSLGTSGNE. The full CDR3 sequence reads CASSLGTSGNEQFF. The full variable domain, completed using reference TRBV7-9 and TRBJ2-1, is DTGVSQNPRHKITKRGQNVTFRCDPISEHNRLYWYRQTLGQGPEFLTYFQNEAQLEKSRLLSDRFSAERPKGSFSTLEIQRTEQGDSAMYLCASSLGTSGNEQFFGPGTRLTVL.

Worth noting for this clone: The read finishes 3 residues shy of the CDR3 end, and the germline J gene is used to complete it. The chain joins TRBV5-1 to TRBJ1-2; D might be TRBD1 (5 bases). The V gene lost 0 bases and the J gene lost 7 bases, with 10 bases spanning the gap. CDR3 length: 13 residues. CDR1 and CDR2 (germline): SGHRS, YFSETQ. The CDR3 here is CASSLEGMVGYTF. The sequenced part of the CDR3 DNA is TGCGCCAGCAGCTTGGAGGGGATGGTTGGC.

Of note for this clone: The read finishes 3 residues shy of the CDR3 end, and the germline J gene is used to complete it. The chain couples TRBV5-6 to TRBJ2-7, with 7 bases that match TRBD1. V lost 6 bases to trimming and J lost 5 bases; unmatched junction nucleotides: 14. The V gene's germline CDR1 is SGHDT and CDR2 YYEEEE. This CDR3 contains 15 residues. The sequenced CDR3 bases are TGTGCCAGCACCCGGGGCCCAGGGGGTTACGACGAG. Protein product: CASTRGPGGYDE. In full, the CDR3 is CASTRGPGGYDEQYF.

CDR3 DNA, as far as it was read: TGTGCCAGCAGCTTAATGGGCAGGGGAGATACG. It encodes CASSLMGRGDT. The CDR3, in full, reads CASSLMGRGDTQYF. The rearrangement links TRBV7-3 to TRBJ2-3; TRBD1 might be the D (6 bases). The read ends 3 residues early relative to the CDR3; the germline J gene fills the gap. Per the germline V gene, CDR1 is SGHTA and CDR2 is FQGTGA. The V and J ends lost 1 base and 5 bases respectively, with 10 bases between them. The CDR3 has 14 amino acids.